Reported below is one T cell receptor beta chain. This entry comes from a study of blood T cell repertoires in COVID-19. Study information: The study drew acute and convalescent COVID-19 samples from the United States, Italy and Spain.

The assay was immunoSEQ multiplex PCR, and TCRdb's table has in-frame clones only and misses some. This table holds roughly 20,000 clones, roughly 87% found once. Germline V gene sequence: CDR1 SEHNR, CDR2 FQNEAQ (reference sequence). V lost 5 bases and J lost 4, with 7 bases in between. CDR3 length equals 12 residues. This chain uses TRBV7-9 with TRBJ2-3; D not resolved. The TCR sequence derives from a human donor in a cohort sampled during active COVID-19. The donor label of this sample is uncertain. Sequencing was carried out using peripheral blood. CDR3 loop: CASSPSSDTQYF. The CDR3 DNA sequence: TGTGCCAGCAGCCCCTCTTCAGATACGCAGTATTTT.